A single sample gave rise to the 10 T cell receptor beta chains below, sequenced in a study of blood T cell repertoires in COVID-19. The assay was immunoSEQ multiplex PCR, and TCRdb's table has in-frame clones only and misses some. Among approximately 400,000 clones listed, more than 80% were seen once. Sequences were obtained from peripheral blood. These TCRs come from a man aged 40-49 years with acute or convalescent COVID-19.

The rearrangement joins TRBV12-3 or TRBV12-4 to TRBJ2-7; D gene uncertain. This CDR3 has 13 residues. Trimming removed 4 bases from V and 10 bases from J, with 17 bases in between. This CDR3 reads CASSSVTGPFQYF. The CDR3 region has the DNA TGTGCCAGCAGTTCCGTGACTGGCCCCTTTCAGTACTTC.

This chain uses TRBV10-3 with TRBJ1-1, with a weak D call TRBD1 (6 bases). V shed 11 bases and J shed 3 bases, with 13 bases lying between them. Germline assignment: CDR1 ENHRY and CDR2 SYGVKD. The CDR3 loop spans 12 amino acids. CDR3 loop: CALRGADTEAFF. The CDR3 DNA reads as TGTGCCCTACGGGGGGCGGACACTGAAGCTTTCTTT.

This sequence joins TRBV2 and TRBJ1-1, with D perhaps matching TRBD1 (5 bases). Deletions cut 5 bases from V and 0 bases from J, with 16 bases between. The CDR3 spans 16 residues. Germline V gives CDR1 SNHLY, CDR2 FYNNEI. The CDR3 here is CASSYPAGTLNTEAFF. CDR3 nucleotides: TGTGCCAGCAGTTATCCTGCCGGGACTTTGAACACTGAAGCTTTCTTT.

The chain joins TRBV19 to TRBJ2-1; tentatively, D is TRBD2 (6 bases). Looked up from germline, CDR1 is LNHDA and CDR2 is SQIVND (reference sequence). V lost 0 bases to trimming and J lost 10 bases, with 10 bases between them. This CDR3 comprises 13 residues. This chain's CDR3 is CASSIEEAGEQFF. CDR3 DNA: TGTGCCAGTAGTATAGAAGAGGCGGGAGAGCAGTTCTTC.

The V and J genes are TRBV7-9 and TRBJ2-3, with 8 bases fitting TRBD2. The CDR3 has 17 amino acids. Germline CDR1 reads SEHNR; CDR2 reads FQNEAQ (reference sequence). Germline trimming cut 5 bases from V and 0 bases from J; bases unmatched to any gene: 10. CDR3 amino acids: CASSAYLASGSTDTQYF. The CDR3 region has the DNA TGTGCCAGCAGCGCGTATCTCGCTAGCGGGAGCACAGATACGCAGTATTTT.

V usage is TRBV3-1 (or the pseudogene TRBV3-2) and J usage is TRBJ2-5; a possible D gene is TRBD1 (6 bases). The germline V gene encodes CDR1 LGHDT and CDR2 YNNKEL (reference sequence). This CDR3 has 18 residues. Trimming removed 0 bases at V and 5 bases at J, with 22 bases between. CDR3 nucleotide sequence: TGTGCCAGCAGCCAAGAAGTCGGTGGTGGGACACTAATGGAGACCCAGTACTTC. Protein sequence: CASSQEVGGGTLMETQYF.

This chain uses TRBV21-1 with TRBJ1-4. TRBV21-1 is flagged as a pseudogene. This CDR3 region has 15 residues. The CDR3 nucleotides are TGTGCCAGCAGCCCCGGCGGGGAGGCTTGTGAAAAACTGTTTTTT. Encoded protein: CASSPGGEACEKLFF.

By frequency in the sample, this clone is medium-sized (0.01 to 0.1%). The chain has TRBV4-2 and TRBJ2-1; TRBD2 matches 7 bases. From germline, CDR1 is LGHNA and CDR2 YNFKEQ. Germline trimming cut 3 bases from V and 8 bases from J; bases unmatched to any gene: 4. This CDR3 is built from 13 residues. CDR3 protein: CASSQTSKDEQFF. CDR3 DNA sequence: TGTGCCAGCAGCCAGACTAGCAAGGATGAGCAGTTCTTC.

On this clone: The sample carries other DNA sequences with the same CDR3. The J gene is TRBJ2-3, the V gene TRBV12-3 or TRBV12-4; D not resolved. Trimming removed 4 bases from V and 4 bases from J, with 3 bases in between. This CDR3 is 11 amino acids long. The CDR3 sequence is CASSSSDTQYF. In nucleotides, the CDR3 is TGTGCCAGCAGTTCCTCAGATACGCAGTATTTT.

CDR3 DNA: TGTGCCAGCAGCCAAGATGGCGCCGGGGTAGCGGGGAACTACGAGCAGTACTTC. Protein product: CASSQDGAGVAGNYEQYF. This rearrangement joins TRBV3-1 (or the pseudogene TRBV3-2) to TRBJ2-7; 8 positions match TRBD2. Trimming took 0 bases from V and 3 from J; bases not matched to a gene: 13. CDR3 size: 18 residues. Germline values: CDR1 LGHDT, CDR2 YNNKEL (reference sequence).